The rows below give T cell receptor beta chains drawn from one sample of a study of shared clonotypes between healthy human individuals. Generated by immunoSEQ multiplex PCR, the TCRdb table keeps only in-frame clones and is missing some. The table has 2 million to 2.5 million clones, 90% to 97% seen once; the top ten hold 0.13%. The sequencing input was naive CD4+ T cells sorted from blood. These receptors all stem from a young man in good health. Both conserved end residues are part of each CDR3. The D gene is left open where the match is weak. Where a row states a size, it is once, few, many or the class of an expanded clone; other rows omit it.

v_call	d_call	j_call	clone_size	cdr3_aa	cdr3_nt
TRBV7-9	.	TRBJ1-2	.	CASSLEIDYGYTF	TGTGCCAGCAGCTTAGAGATAGACTATGGCTACACCTTC
TRBV7-2	.	TRBJ1-6	few	CASQTNNSPLHF	TGTGCCAGCCAGACCAATAATTCACCCCTCCACTTT
TRBV5-1	.	TRBJ1-2	.	CASIEHPGINYGYTF	TGCGCCAGCATAGAACACCCAGGAATTAACTATGGCTACACCTTC
TRBV7-2	.	TRBJ2-5	.	CASSLGRVETQYF	TGTGCCAGCAGCCTAGGACGGGTAGAGACCCAGTACTTC
TRBV10-2	.	TRBJ2-7	.	CASRPEATGARGGQYF	TGCGCCAGCAGGCCTGAGGCGACAGGGGCCCGGGGGGGGCAGTACTTC
TRBV28	TRBD1	TRBJ1-1	few	CASSLSPGTGKGEAFF	TGTGCCAGCAGTTTATCCCCTGGGACAGGGAAGGGTGAAGCTTTCTTT
TRBV5-6	TRBD1	TRBJ1-5	.	CASSKDRGGRNQPQHF	TGTGCCAGCAGCAAGGACAGGGGCGGACGCAATCAGCCCCAGCATTTT
TRBV15	.	TRBJ2-5	.	CATSRDGGRETQYF	TGTGCCACCAGCAGAGATGGTGGTCGCGAGACCCAGTACTTC
TRBV7-9	.	TRBJ1-1	.	CASSLEGGVNTEAFF	TGTGCCAGCAGCTTAGAGGGCGGCGTGAACACTGAAGCTTTCTTT
TRBV7-8	.	TRBJ1-1	.	CASSPAVGGMNTEAFF	TGTGCCAGCAGCCCCGCAGTAGGAGGCATGAACACTGAAGCTTTCTTT
TRBV6-5	.	TRBJ2-3	.	CASSLDRYTQYF	TGTGCCAGCAGTTTAGACAGATATACGCAGTATTTT
TRBV11-2	TRBD2	TRBJ2-3	.	CASNEAGSRTDTQYF	TGTGCCAGCAACGAAGCGGGATCCCGCACAGATACGCAGTATTTT
TRBV7-3	.	TRBJ2-7	.	CASSKGQGNYEQYF	TGTGCCAGCTCCAAAGGGCAGGGCAACTACGAGCAGTACTTC
TRBV6-1	.	TRBJ2-7	.	CASSEWGNRDGQYF	TGTGCCAGCAGTGAATGGGGAAATAGGGACGGGCAGTACTTC
TRBV7-6	TRBD2	TRBJ2-3	.	CASSLAGEGDTQYF	TGTGCCAGCAGCTTGGCGGGAGAGGGTGATACGCAGTATTTT
TRBV9	.	TRBJ1-1	.	CASSVGVLNTEAFF	TGTGCCAGCAGCGTAGGGGTTCTGAACACTGAAGCTTTCTTT
TRBV11-2	.	TRBJ2-7	.	CASSLRTRQPSYEQYF	TGTGCCAGCAGCCTTCGGACCCGACAGCCCAGCTACGAGCAGTACTTC
TRBV5-6	TRBD2	TRBJ2-7	.	CASSLGLADPYEQYF	TGTGCCAGCAGCTTGGGACTAGCGGACCCCTACGAGCAGTACTTC
TRBV5-1	.	TRBJ1-1	.	CASSLDGGSKRATEAFF	TGCGCCAGCAGCTTGGATGGTGGCTCCAAAAGGGCCACTGAAGCTTTCTTT
TRBV10-1	TRBD2	TRBJ2-3	.	CASSEERDTDTQYF	TGCGCCAGCAGTGAGGAGCGGGACACAGATACGCAGTATTTT
TRBV18	TRBD1	TRBJ2-1	.	CASSPGTGLNEQFF	TGTGCCAGCTCACCTGGGACAGGCCTCAATGAGCAGTTCTTC